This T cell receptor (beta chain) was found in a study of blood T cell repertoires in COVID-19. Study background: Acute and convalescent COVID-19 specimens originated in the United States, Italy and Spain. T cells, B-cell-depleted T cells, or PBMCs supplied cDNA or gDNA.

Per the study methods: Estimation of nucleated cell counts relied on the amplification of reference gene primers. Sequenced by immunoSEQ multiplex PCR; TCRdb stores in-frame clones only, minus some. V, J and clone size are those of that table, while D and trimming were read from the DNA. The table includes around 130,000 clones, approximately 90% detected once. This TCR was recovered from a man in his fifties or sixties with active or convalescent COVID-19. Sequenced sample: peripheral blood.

The CDR3 DNA reads as TGTGCCAGCAGCTTAGCGGGACAGGGCCCATACGAGCAGTACTTC. Its translation: CASSLAGQGPYEQYF. The V call is TRBV7-2, the J call TRBJ2-7; 9 bases map to TRBD1. The ends lost 0 bases at V and 4 bases at J; junction bases unmatched: 4. This CDR3 region has 15 residues. Germline V gene lookup returns CDR1 SGHTA and CDR2 FQGNSA.